This T cell receptor (beta chain) derives from a study of T-cell memory formation after mild COVID-19. Notes on the study in general: Researchers report contracting CD4+ clones mostly in CM and EM, with CD8+ clones in EMRA.

The CDR3 contains 14 residues. The V end lost 1 base, the J end lost 7 bases, and 17 bases lay between the germline ends. Germline V gene lookup returns CDR1 SQVTM and CDR2 ANQGSEA. The TCR alpha and TCR beta cDNA libraries, bearing sample barcodes and UMIs, were generated by 5'RACE using constant-segment primers. One entry per CDR3 protein, called by TCRdb with MiXCR from the 5' RACE reads. The table shows 450,000 to 650,000 distinct CDR3 sequences, with just over 20% occurring only once. In its sample, this clonotype was seen once. Its specificity is unknown. Sequencing was done on a sample of PBMCs or a T cell subset sorted from them (not recorded which). V usage is TRBV29-1 and J usage is TRBJ2-7; possibly TRBD1 for D (7 bases). The receptor was isolated from an adult woman who had mild COVID-19 (a few samples of this study predate the infection). Cell type and time point are not known. DNA for the CDR3: TGCAGCGTTGAAGTGGAGGGGGCGTCGTGGGAGCAGTACTTC. Translation gives CSVEVEGASWEQYF.